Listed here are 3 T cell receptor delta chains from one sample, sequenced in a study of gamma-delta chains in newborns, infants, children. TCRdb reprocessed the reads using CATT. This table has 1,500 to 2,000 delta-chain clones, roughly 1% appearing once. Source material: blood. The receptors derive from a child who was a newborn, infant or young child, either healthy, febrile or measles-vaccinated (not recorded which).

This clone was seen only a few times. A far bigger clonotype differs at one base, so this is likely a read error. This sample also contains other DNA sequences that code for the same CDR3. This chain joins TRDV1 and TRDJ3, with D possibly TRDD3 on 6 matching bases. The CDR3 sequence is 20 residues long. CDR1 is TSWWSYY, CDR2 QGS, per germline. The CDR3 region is CALGDDGGWGSSWDTRQMFF. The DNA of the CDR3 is TGTGCTCTTGGGGACGACGGGGGTTGGGGATCCTCCTGGGACACCCGTCAGATGTTTTTC.

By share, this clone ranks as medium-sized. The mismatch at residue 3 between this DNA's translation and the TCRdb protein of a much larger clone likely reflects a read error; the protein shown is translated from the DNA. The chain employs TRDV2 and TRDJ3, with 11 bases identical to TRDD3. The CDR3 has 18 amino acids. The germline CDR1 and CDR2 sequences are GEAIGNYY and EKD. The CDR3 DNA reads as TGTGCCCGTGACAATACTGGGGGATACTCCTGGGACACCCGACAGATGTTTTTC. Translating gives CARDNTGGYSWDTRQMFF.

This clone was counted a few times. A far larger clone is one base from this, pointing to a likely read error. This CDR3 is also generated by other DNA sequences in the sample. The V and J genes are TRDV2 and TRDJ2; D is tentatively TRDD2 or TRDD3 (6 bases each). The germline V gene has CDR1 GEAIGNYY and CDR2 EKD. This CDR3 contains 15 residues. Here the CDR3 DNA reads TGTGCATGTGACTCGCTCCTACCTGGGGCAGCACAACTCTTCTTT. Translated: CACDSLLPGAAQLFF.